This T cell receptor beta chain was captured in a study of beta chain features in type 1 diabetes. Purity above 95% was achieved in all sorted populations. Whole-study results and caveats: No resolution was reached here on whether HLA type influences TCRB rearrangement. Moderate but significant shortening of TCRB CDR3s was recorded in all four CD4+ subsets from Type 1 diabetes patients. The naive, central memory and Treg TCRB repertoires showed an apparent similarity that was greater among patients than among healthy donors.

This clone was seen a handful of times. The antigen remains undetermined. CDR3 length equals 12 residues. V shed 7 bases and J shed 4 bases, with 11 bases lying between them. Germline CDR1 is SNHLY and CDR2 is FYNNEI. Expressed TCRB transcripts were sequenced because the isolated RNA had all been reverse transcribed beforehand. The data were produced by immunoSEQ multiplex PCR, yet TCRdb's version contains in-frame clones alone and is incomplete. The sample yields about 270,000 clones, more than 13% seen once. This chain connects TRBV2 to TRBJ2-7, with D possibly being TRBD2 (6 bases). The sequence was obtained from a man in his thirties or forties with type 1 diabetes. The source material was naive CD4+ T cells from blood. This CDR3 is CASNRGRYEQYF. Written as DNA, the CDR3 is TGTGCCAGCAACCGGGGGAGGTACGAGCAGTACTTC.